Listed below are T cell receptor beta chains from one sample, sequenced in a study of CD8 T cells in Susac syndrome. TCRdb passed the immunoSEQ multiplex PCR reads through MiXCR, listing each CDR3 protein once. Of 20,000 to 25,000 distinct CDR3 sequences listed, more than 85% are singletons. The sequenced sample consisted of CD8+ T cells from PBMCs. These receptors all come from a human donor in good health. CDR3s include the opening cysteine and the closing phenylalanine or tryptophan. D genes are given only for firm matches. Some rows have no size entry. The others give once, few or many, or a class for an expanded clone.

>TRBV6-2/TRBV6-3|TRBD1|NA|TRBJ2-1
CASSLQGASFNEQFF
TGTGCCAGCAGCCTCCAGGGGGCAAGTTTCAATGAGCAGTTCTTC
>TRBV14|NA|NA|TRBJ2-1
CASSRFKEYNEQFF
TGTGCCAGCAGCCGATTTAAGGAATACAATGAGCAGTTCTTC
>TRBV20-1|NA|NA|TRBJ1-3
CSARVGHVGNTIYF
TGCAGTGCTCGCGTGGGCCACGTAGGAAACACCATATATTTT
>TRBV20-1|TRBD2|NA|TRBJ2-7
CSASGLAGEIYEQYF
TGCAGTGCCTCGGGACTAGCGGGGGAAATCTACGAGCAGTACTTC
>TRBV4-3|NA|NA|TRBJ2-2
CASSLGRLETGELFF
TGCGCCAGCAGCCTGGGACGGTTAGAAACCGGGGAGCTGTTTTTT
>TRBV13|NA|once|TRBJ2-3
CASSPGGPVRDTQYF
TGTGCCAGCAGCCCCGGGGGGCCCGTGAGGGATACGCAGTATTTT
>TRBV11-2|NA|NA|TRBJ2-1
CASSSYSQDREEQFF
TGTGCCAGCAGCTCTTACTCACAGGACCGGGAAGAGCAGTTCTTC
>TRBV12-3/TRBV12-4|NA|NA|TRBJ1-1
CASSLLSTEAFF
TGTGCCAGCAGTTTGCTATCAACTGAAGCTTTCTTT
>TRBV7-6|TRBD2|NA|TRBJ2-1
CASSRGEGTSGPYNEQFF
TGTGCCAGCAGCCGAGGCGAAGGGACTAGCGGCCCCTACAATGAGCAGTTCTTC
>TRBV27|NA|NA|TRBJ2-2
CASSPLFGGLVGELFF
TGTGCCAGCAGTCCCCTTTTTGGAGGTCTAGTGGGGGAGCTGTTTTTT